Below, one T cell receptor beta chain is given with its context. This PCR relied on a set of 60 Vbeta primers and 13 Jbeta primers. Only in-frame clones appear in the TCRdb table, and some are missing; sequencing was by immunoSEQ multiplex PCR. Found here are some 170,000 clones, 65% to 75% of them singletons; the top ten hold roughly 2.5%. V gave up 10 bases and J gave up 0 bases; unmatched junction bases: 6. The germline gives CDR1 SNHLY, CDR2 FYNNEI. The CDR3 is made up of 14 amino acids. The sample comes from a study of cytomegalovirus exposure and HLA in healthy donors. Looking at the study overall: Within the Caucasian-associated ancestry cluster were about 81% of the approximately 370 genotyped donors.

The chain uses TRBV2 and TRBJ2-3; 8 positions match TRBD2. Sequencing used PBMCs. The sequence derives from a human donor in good health. The CDR3 here is CATLAGSSTDTQYF. CDR3 in DNA: TGTGCCACCTTAGCGGGGTCTAGCACAGATACGCAGTATTTT.